This T cell receptor beta chain was captured in a study of blood T cell repertoires in COVID-19. Study as a whole: The study drew acute and convalescent COVID-19 samples from the United States, Italy and Spain. PBMCs, B-cell-depleted T cells, or T cells were the source of the cDNA or gDNA that made up the material.

Authors' processing steps: It was from reference gene primer amplification that nucleated cell counts were estimated. Sequencing was performed with immunoSEQ multiplex PCR; in TCRdb, only in-frame clones are kept and a portion is missing. V and J calls and clone size are copied from that table; D and trimming were computed from the DNA. Of about 50,000 clones in the sample, around 90% were seen once. V lost 6 bases to trimming and J lost 7 bases, with 10 bases between them. Germline V gene sequence: CDR1 MDHEN, CDR2 SYDVKM. The CDR3 has 12 residues. Sequenced: peripheral blood. This clonotype was obtained from a human donor in a cohort sampled during active COVID-19. This rearrangement joins TRBV28 to TRBJ2-1; unclear D gene. The CDR3 bases are TGTGCCAGCAGCCTCGTGAGGAATGAGCAGTTCTTC. Its protein is CASSLVRNEQFF.